This T cell receptor (beta chain) was observed in a study of blood T cell repertoires in COVID-19. Study-wide background: Spain, Italy and the United States supplied samples that represented acute and convalescent COVID-19. The cDNA or gDNA used as material had been derived from T cells, B-cell-depleted T cells, or PBMCs.

Original processing methods: Using reference gene primer amplification, nucleated cell counts were estimated. Clones were sequenced by immunoSEQ multiplex PCR, and TCRdb holds only the in-frame ones, with some missing. V and J calls and clone size are those listed in that table; D and trimming were worked out from the DNA. The sample lists 170,000 or so clones, nearly 80% occurring once. CDR1 is KGHSH, CDR2 LQKENI, per germline. V was pared by 3 bases and J by 5 bases, with 7 bases of the junction left unmatched. There are 15 residues in the CDR3. This rearrangement joins TRBV18 to TRBJ2-1; 7 nucleotides agree with TRBD1. The sequenced sample consisted of peripheral blood. This TCR derives from a woman aged 65 to 85 with acute or convalescent COVID-19. CDR3 in amino acids: CASSPRGTVNNEQFF. The DNA for the CDR3 is TGTGCCAGCTCACCCCGAGGGACAGTTAACAATGAGCAGTTCTTC.